This T cell receptor (beta chain) appears in the sequencing data of a study of breast tumors, draining lymph nodes, adjacent tissues. Points from the study as a whole: Data only fit, rather than demonstrated, lymph node origin of most tumor T cells. Data fit most tumor T cells coming from lymph node, expanding in tumor. Compared with basal-like, luminal-like tumors shared significantly more repertoire with nontumor tissue. Tumor repertoires ranked between lymph nodes and nontumor tissue in diversity, with V and J gene preferences.

Samples came from axillary lymph nodes draining the breast cancer. TCRdb itself ran the multiplex PCR reads through MiXCR, one entry per CDR3 protein. The sample comprises 190,000 or so distinct CDR3 sequences, approximately 33% of which are singletons, and about 4.5% rests with the top ten. This clonotype was detected many times. Its target is unknown. V was shortened by 4 bases and J by 9 bases, with 16 bases between the two germline ends. This CDR3 has 14 amino acids. Per germline, CDR1 SGHAT and CDR2 FQNNGV. The TCR sequence derives from a female donor with breast cancer. Some clones in this sample may be carry-over from other donors' samples. The genes are TRBV11-2 and TRBJ1-5; tentatively, D is TRBD1 (5 bases). The sequencing sample was made of axillary lymph node tissue. Here the CDR3 reads CASSSGGDLGPQHF. Written as DNA, the CDR3 is TGTGCCAGCAGCTCCGGAGGGGACCTTGGGCCCCAGCATTTT.